Listed below are T cell receptor beta chains from one sample, sequenced in a study of pediatric ulcerative colitis. TCRdb's table, derived via immunoSEQ multiplex PCR, lists solely in-frame clones and lacks some. The repertoire holds tens of thousands of clones, with approximately 74% as singletons. Sequencing was done on a sample of gut tissue. The receptors stem from a boy under 18 with severe ulcerative colitis. Both conserved end residues are part of each CDR3. Fields, in order: clone size, D gene, V gene, J gene, CDR3 protein, CDR3 DNA. D genes are given only for firm matches. Size is omitted from some rows. Given values are once, few, many or a class for expanded clones.

>.|.|TRBV18|TRBJ2-7
CASSPDRSSYEQYF
TGTGCCAGCTCACCCGACAGGAGCTCCTACGAGCAGTACTTC
>.|.|TRBV18|TRBJ1-1
CASSPAGREAFF
TGTGCCAGCTCACCTGCCGGGCGTGAAGCTTTCTTT
>few|TRBD1|TRBV4-2|TRBJ1-1
CASSQGDRDNTEAFF
TGTGCCAGCAGCCAAGGGGACAGGGATAACACTGAAGCTTTCTTT
>.|TRBD2|TRBV11-3|TRBJ2-1
CASSLGTSGVDEQFF
TGTGCCAGCAGCTTAGGGACTAGCGGGGTCGATGAGCAGTTCTTC
>.|.|TRBV9|TRBJ1-5
CASSVGTSNQPQHF
TGTGCCAGCAGCGTGGGGACGAGCAATCAGCCCCAGCATTTT
>.|TRBD1|TRBV13|TRBJ1-2
CASSLTGEEYLNYGYTF
TGTGCCAGCAGCTTAACAGGGGAGGAGTACCTTAACTATGGCTACACCTTC
>.|TRBD1|TRBV7-8|TRBJ2-5
CASSPTTGGSSYQETQYF
TGTGCCAGCAGCCCCACGACAGGGGGCTCCAGCTACCAAGAGACCCAGTACTTC
>.|TRBD2|TRBV9|TRBJ2-5
CASSAGLAEETQYF
TGTGCCAGCAGCGCGGGACTAGCGGAAGAGACCCAGTACTTC
>.|.|TRBV18|TRBJ1-1
CASSPMVSDFTEAFF
TGTGCCAGCTCACCTATGGTCTCGGACTTCACTGAAGCTTTCTTT
>.|.|TRBV9|TRBJ1-1
CASSVEGRGTEAFF
TGTGCCAGCAGCGTAGAGGGCAGGGGCACTGAAGCTTTCTTT
>.|.|TRBV10-2|TRBJ2-5
CASIGVPRETQYF
TGCGCCAGCATCGGGGTCCCGCGAGAGACCCAGTACTTC
>few|.|TRBV10-1|TRBJ1-5
CASPDGCGGNQPQHF
TGCGCCAGCCCCGATGGGTGTGGAGGCAATCAGCCCCAGCATTTT
>.|.|TRBV7-2|TRBJ1-1
CASSLEVGMVAFF
TGTGCCAGCAGCCTAGAAGTCGGGATGGTAGCTTTCTTT
>.|.|TRBV25-1|TRBJ2-7
CASSPHTYEQYF
TGTGCCAGCAGCCCGCATACTTACGAGCAGTACTTC
>.|.|TRBV30|TRBJ1-5
CAWSEGGRRHF
TGTGCCTGGAGTGAGGGTGGCCGAAGGCATTTT
>.|.|TRBV7-9|TRBJ2-5
CASSRGTQETQYF
TGTGCCAGCAGCCGCGGGACTCAAGAGACCCAGTACTTC
>.|.|TRBV5-1|TRBJ2-1
CASSVRDTTYNEQFF
TGCGCCAGCAGCGTACGGGACACGACCTACAATGAGCAGTTCTTC
>.|.|TRBV7-9|TRBJ1-5
CASSLAEGQPQHF
TGTGCCAGCAGCTTAGCGGAAGGTCAGCCCCAGCATTTT
>few|TRBD1|TRBV27|TRBJ2-7
CASSPLTGFNEQYF
TGTGCCAGCAGTCCCTTGACAGGGTTTAACGAGCAGTACTTC
>.|.|TRBV6-6|TRBJ2-6
CASSFLGANVLTF
TGTGCCAGCAGTTTCTTAGGGGCCAACGTCCTGACTTTC